These 26 T cell receptor beta chains came from one sample sequenced in a study of T cells after posttransplantation cyclophosphamide. Cells defined as naive were viable CD3+CD4+ or CD3+CD8+ and CCR7+CD45RA+CD45RO-CD95-CD27+CD28+. Assay used: immunoSEQ multiplex PCR; TCRdb lists only in-frame clones, some missing. This sample has some 20,000 clones, with over 95% found just once. Sequences were obtained from naive CD4+ T cells sorted from PBMCs. These receptors came from a man aged 35 to 55 in good health, CMV-negative, and a related stem cell transplant donor.

This chain connects TRBV7-9 to TRBJ2-7; D is possibly TRBD1 (6 bases). CDR1 is SEHNR and CDR2 is FQNEAQ in the germline V gene (reference sequence). Trimming removed 0 bases from V and 0 bases from J, with 18 bases in between. The CDR3 has 18 residues. This CDR3 reads CASSLARIGQTYSYEQYF. The CDR3 DNA follows: TGTGCCAGCAGCTTAGCCCGTATCGGACAGACCTACTCCTACGAGCAGTACTTC. Variable domain in full (rest from reference TRBV7-9 and TRBJ2-7): DTGVSQNPRHKITKRGQNVTFRCDPISEHNRLYWYRQTLGQGPEFLTYFQNEAQLEKSRLLSDRFSAERPKGSFSTLEIQRTEQGDSAMYLCASSLARIGQTYSYEQYFGPGTRLTVT.

This chain connects TRBV27 to TRBJ1-5, with a tentative D call TRBD1 (6 bases). CDR3 length equals 16 residues. V lost 4 bases, J lost 1 base, and 14 bases lay in between. The germline CDR1 and CDR2 sequences are MNHEY and SMNVEV (reference sequence). Here the CDR3 DNA reads TGTGCCAGCAGTTCCCTCGGACAGTTCAGCAATCAGCCCCAGCATTTT. Its protein product is CASSSLGQFSNQPQHF.

Of note for this clone: The junction and the germline gene differ at one end; a read error may be behind it. The V gene is TRBV7-7, the J gene TRBJ2-7; perhaps TRBD2 as D (5 bases). The CDR3 length is 15 residues. The germline V gene has CDR1 SSHAT and CDR2 FNYEAQ (reference sequence). CDR3 residues: CASSRGEGRAYEQYF. The CDR3 DNA reads as TGTGCTAGCAGCCGCGGAGAGGGCAGAGCCTACGAGCAGTACTTC.

Regarding this clone: A junction boundary mismatches the germline segment, possibly from a read error. The rearrangement links TRBV5-4 to TRBJ1-3; D is unresolved. CDR1 SGHNT and CDR2 YYREEE come from the germline V gene (reference sequence). CDR3 size: 14 residues. The CDR3 bases are TGTGCCAGCAGCTTGGCGGCGGGAATCGAAGGAGCTGATTTT. Encoded protein: CASSLAAGIEGADF.

The gene calls are TRBV30 and TRBJ1-1; D is undetermined. CDR3 length equals 13 residues. Looked up from germline, CDR1 is GTSNPN and CDR2 is SVGIG (reference sequence). V was clipped by 4 bases and J by 3 bases, with 12 bases between them. CDR3 coding DNA: TGTGCCTGGAATAGAGAGAGGGACACTGAAGCTTTCTTT. Its translation is CAWNRERDTEAFF.

The chain has TRBV6-4 and TRBJ2-1; 9 bases are a match to TRBD2. CDR3 length equals 16 residues. Looked up from germline, CDR1 is MRHNA and CDR2 is SNTAGT. Germline trimming cut 3 bases from V and 2 bases from J; bases unmatched to any gene: 5. The CDR3 here is CASSDLAGDPYNEQFF. CDR3 DNA sequence: TGTGCCAGCAGTGATTTAGCGGGAGACCCCTACAATGAGCAGTTCTTC.

This sequence joins TRBV7-2 and TRBJ1-4, with 7 bases aligning to TRBD1. CDR3 length: 15 residues. With V trimmed by 0 bases and J by 4 bases, 2 bases remained unmatched. In germline, CDR1 is SGHTA, CDR2 FQGNSA. The CDR3: CASSLAGQINEKLFF. The CDR3 coding sequence is TGTGCCAGCAGCTTAGCGGGACAGATTAATGAAAAACTGTTTTTT.

CDR3 residues: CASSLLSLALQYEQYF. As DNA, the CDR3 is TGTGCCAGCAGTTTACTCTCTCTAGCGTTACAATACGAGCAGTACTTC. The gene calls are TRBV28 and TRBJ2-7; D might be TRBD2 (6 bases). V dropped 2 bases and J dropped 4 bases, with 18 bases sitting between them. This CDR3 contains 16 residues. CDR1 is MDHEN, CDR2 SYDVKM, per germline. Full variable domain (remainder filled in from reference TRBV28 and TRBJ2-7): DVKVTQSSRYLVKRTGEKVFLECVQDMDHENMFWYRQDPGLGLRLIYFSYDVKMKEKGDIPEGYSVSREKKERFSLILESASTNQTSMYLCASSLLSLALQYEQYFGPGTRLTVT.

The chain has TRBV6-1 and TRBJ1-2; D not resolved. Trimming cost V 5 bases and J 6 bases, with 10 bases left between them. The CDR3 consists of 12 residues. Per the germline V gene, CDR1 is MNHNS and CDR2 is SASEGT. CDR3 nucleotides: TGTGCCAGCAGTCGCCAGTCCCATGGCTACACCTTC. As protein: CASSRQSHGYTF.

The chain recombines TRBV5-1 with TRBJ2-6, with D perhaps matching TRBD2 (5 bases). Germline V gene lookup returns CDR1 SGHRS and CDR2 YFSETQ. This CDR3 has 15 amino acids. V shed 0 bases and J shed 4 bases, with 8 bases lying between them. Here the CDR3 reads CASSLDGVGANVLTF. CDR3 nucleotide sequence: TGCGCCAGCAGCTTGGACGGGGTCGGGGCCAACGTCCTGACTTTC.

This clone was seen once. The rearrangement uses TRBV30 and TRBJ2-1; TRBD1 matches 8 bases. V lost 4 bases to trimming and J lost 0 bases; unmatched junction nucleotides: 5. CDR3 length equals 15 residues. Germline CDR1 is GTSNPN and CDR2 is SVGIG (reference sequence). CDR3: CAWIPGGSSYNEQFF. The DNA of the CDR3 is TGTGCCTGGATCCCAGGGGGCAGCTCCTACAATGAGCAGTTCTTC.

The J gene is TRBJ1-4, the V gene TRBV11-2; D is unresolved. The germline V and J ends were trimmed by 4 bases and 3 bases, with 12 bases remaining between them. Looked up from germline, CDR1 is SGHAT and CDR2 is FQNNGV. The CDR3 runs 15 residues. CDR3 in amino acids: CASSYRPGANEKLFF. The CDR3 bases are TGTGCCAGCAGCTACCGCCCCGGGGCTAATGAAAAACTGTTTTTT. Variable domain in full (rest from reference TRBV11-2 and TRBJ1-4): EAGVAQSPRYKIIEKRQSVAFWCNPISGHATLYWYQQILGQGPKLLIQFQNNGVVDDSQLPKDRFSAERLKGVDSTLKIQPAKLEDSAVYLCASSYRPGANEKLFFGSGTQLSVL.

The chain carries TRBV14 and TRBJ2-3; D call uncertain. Germline V CDR1 and CDR2: SGHDN, FVKESK. V was trimmed by 0 bases and J by 4 bases, leaving 8 bases between them. CDR3 size: 14 residues. The CDR3 DNA is TGTGCCAGCAGCCAAGATCTGGGCTCAGATACGCAGTATTTT. It specifies CASSQDLGSDTQYF.

This clone was recorded only once. The J gene is TRBJ1-2, the V gene TRBV19; D remains unclear. This CDR3 spans 13 amino acids. Germline-derived CDR1 and CDR2 are LNHDA and SQIVND (reference sequence). V was shortened by 6 bases and J by 2 bases, with 10 bases between the two germline ends. The CDR3 sequence: CASRVPGNYGYTF. The CDR3, as DNA: TGTGCCAGTAGGGTCCCGGGGAACTATGGCTACACCTTC.

As to this clone: Other DNA sequences in the same sample also yield this CDR3. This chain links TRBV30 with TRBJ1-4, with unresolved D. The CDR3 sequence is 13 residues long. Per the germline V gene, CDR1 is GTSNPN and CDR2 is SVGIG (reference sequence). V was clipped by 0 bases and J by 6 bases, with 8 bases between them. This CDR3 is CAWSVAEYEKLFF. DNA for the CDR3: TGTGCCTGGAGTGTCGCAGAATATGAAAAACTGTTTTTT.

The chain is built from TRBV28 and TRBJ1-2; 8 nucleotides line up with TRBD1. The CDR3 covers 17 residues. The V gene's germline CDR1 is MDHEN and CDR2 SYDVKM. The V and J ends lost 1 base and 0 bases, in that order; junction bases with no gene match: 7. This CDR3 is CASSLSPGRGPNYGYTF. CDR3 nucleotides: TGTGCCAGCAGTTTATCCCCGGGCAGGGGGCCTAACTATGGCTACACCTTC.

The CDR3 sequence: CASSLSQREEKLFF. DNA for the CDR3: TGTGCCAGCAGTTTATCTCAACGGGAGGAAAAACTGTTTTTT. The rearrangement uses TRBV28 and TRBJ1-4; D remains ambiguous. The CDR3 is made up of 14 amino acids. Germline assignment: CDR1 MDHEN and CDR2 SYDVKM. Trimming left V 1 base short and J 8 bases short, with 11 bases between.

CDR3 in DNA: TGCGCCAGCAGCTTGGAAAAGTACGGGACAATCGGCGAGACCCAGTACTTC. Translation: CASSLEKYGTIGETQYF. The J gene is TRBJ2-5, the V gene TRBV5-1, with a weak D call TRBD1 (6 bases). This CDR3 has 17 amino acids. CDR1 is SGHRS and CDR2 is YFSETQ in the germline V gene. V was pared by 0 bases and J by 5 bases, with 20 bases between.

The genes are TRBV6-1 and TRBJ1-5, with 10 bases lining up with TRBD1. The CDR3 runs to 14 residues. V lost 4 bases and J lost 4; bases outside the gene matches: 1. CDR1 MNHNS and CDR2 SASEGT come from the germline V gene. CDR3 sequence (DNA): TGTGCCAGCAGTGGGACAGGGGGAAATCAGCCCCAGCATTTT. It codes for CASSGTGGNQPQHF.

The genes are TRBV29-1 and TRBJ2-7, with 12 bases identical to TRBD2. The CDR3 runs 13 residues. The trim removed 5 bases at V and 3 bases at J, leaving 2 bases unmatched. Germline CDR1 is SQVTM and CDR2 is ANQGSEA. In DNA, the CDR3 is TGCAGCGTTAAGACTAGCGGGAGCTACGAGCAGTACTTC. Its translation: CSVKTSGSYEQYF.

This sequence joins TRBV4-3 and TRBJ2-3; 12 positions agree with TRBD2. The CDR3 runs 18 residues. Losses at the gene ends were 0 bases for V and 6 bases for J; bases not matched to a gene: 10. From germline, CDR1 is LGHNA and CDR2 YSLEER. The CDR3 nucleotides read TGCGCCAGCAGCCAAGAATCGCTAGCGGGAGGGGTGGGGGATACGCAGTATTTT. Protein sequence: CASSQESLAGGVGDTQYF.

This chain connects TRBV28 to TRBJ2-3; 7 nucleotides line up with TRBD2. V lost 3 bases, J lost 3 bases, and 3 bases stayed unmatched. The germline CDR1 and CDR2 sequences are MDHEN and SYDVKM. The CDR3 extends over 14 amino acids. This chain's CDR3 is CASSFGGKTDTQYF. As DNA, the CDR3 is TGTGCCAGCAGTTTCGGGGGGAAGACAGATACGCAGTATTTT.

The rearrangement joins TRBV30 to TRBJ2-3; possibly TRBD2 for D (6 bases). This CDR3 contains 13 residues. The germline V gene has CDR1 GTSNPN and CDR2 SVGIG (reference sequence). Trimming cost V 5 bases and J 2 bases, with 11 bases left between them. The DNA for the CDR3 is TGTGCCTGGTACGGGAGCCCCACAGATACGCAGTATTTT. Translating gives CAWYGSPTDTQYF. The full variable domain, with the rest looked up from reference TRBV30 and TRBJ2-3, is SQTIHQWPATLVQPVGSPLSLECTVEGTSNPNLYWYRQAAGRGLQLLFYSVGIGQISSEVPQNLSASRPQDRQFILSSKKLLLSDSGFYLCAWYGSPTDTQYFGPGTRLTVL.

The chain combines TRBV5-6 with TRBJ2-5, with a possible D match to TRBD2 (5 bases). This CDR3 comprises 14 residues. Germline loops: CDR1 SGHDT, CDR2 YYEEEE. Trimming stripped 2 bases from V and 0 bases from J, with 8 bases between. The CDR3 DNA follows: TGTGCCAGCAGCTTTCCGGGGAACCAAGAGACCCAGTACTTC. It yields the protein CASSFPGNQETQYF.

This chain links TRBV19 with TRBJ2-3, with TRBD2 matching 8 bases. The trim removed 5 bases at V and 4 bases at J, leaving 2 bases unmatched. Germline CDR1 reads LNHDA; CDR2 reads SQIVND (reference sequence). The length of the CDR3 is 13 residues. The CDR3 reads CASSREGSDTQYF. The CDR3 DNA reads as TGTGCCAGTAGTCGGGAGGGGTCAGATACGCAGTATTTT.

The chain is built from TRBV5-4 and TRBJ1-3; D is undetermined. The CDR3 runs 15 residues. Between the trimmed V and J ends, which lost 2 bases and 0 bases, there was a span of 9 bases. Germline V gene sequence: CDR1 SGHNT, CDR2 YYREEE (reference sequence). The CDR3 DNA sequence: TGTGCCAGCAGCTTTAAGTCAGACTCTGGAAACACCATATATTTT. Its protein is CASSFKSDSGNTIYF.